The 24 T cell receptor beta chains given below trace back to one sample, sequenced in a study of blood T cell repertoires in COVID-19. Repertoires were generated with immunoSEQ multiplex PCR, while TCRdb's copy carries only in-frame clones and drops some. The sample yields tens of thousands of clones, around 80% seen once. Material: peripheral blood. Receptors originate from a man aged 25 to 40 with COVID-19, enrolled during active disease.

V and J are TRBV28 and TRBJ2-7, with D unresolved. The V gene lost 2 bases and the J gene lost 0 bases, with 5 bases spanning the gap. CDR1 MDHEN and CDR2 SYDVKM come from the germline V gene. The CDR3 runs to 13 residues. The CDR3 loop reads CASSLRSSYEQYF. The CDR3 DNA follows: TGTGCCAGCAGTTTAAGGAGCTCCTACGAGCAGTACTTC.

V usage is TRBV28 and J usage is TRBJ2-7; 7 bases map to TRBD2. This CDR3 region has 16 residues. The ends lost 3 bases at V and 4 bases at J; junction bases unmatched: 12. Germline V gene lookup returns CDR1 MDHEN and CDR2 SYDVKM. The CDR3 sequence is CASSFMWREGFYEQYF. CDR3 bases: TGTGCCAGCAGTTTCATGTGGAGGGAGGGTTTTTACGAGCAGTACTTC.

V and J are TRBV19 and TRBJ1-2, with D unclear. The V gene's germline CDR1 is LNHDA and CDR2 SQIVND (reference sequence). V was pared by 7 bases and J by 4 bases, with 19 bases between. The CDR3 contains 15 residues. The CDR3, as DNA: TGTGCCAGTACTCCCCCCGGCGGCGGGGTCTATGGCTACACCTTC. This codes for CASTPPGGGVYGYTF.

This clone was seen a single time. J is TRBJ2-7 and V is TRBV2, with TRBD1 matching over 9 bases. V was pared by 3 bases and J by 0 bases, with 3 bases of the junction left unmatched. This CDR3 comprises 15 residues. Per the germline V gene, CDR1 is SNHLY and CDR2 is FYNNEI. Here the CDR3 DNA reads TGTGCCAGCAGTGACCAGACAGGGGGCTCCTACGAGCAGTACTTC. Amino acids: CASSDQTGGSYEQYF.

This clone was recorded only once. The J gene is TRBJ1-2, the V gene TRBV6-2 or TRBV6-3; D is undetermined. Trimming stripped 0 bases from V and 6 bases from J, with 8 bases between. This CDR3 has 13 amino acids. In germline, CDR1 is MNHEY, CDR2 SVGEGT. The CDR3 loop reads CASSYSNRDGYTF. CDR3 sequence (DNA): TGTGCCAGCAGTTACTCGAACCGGGATGGCTACACCTTC.

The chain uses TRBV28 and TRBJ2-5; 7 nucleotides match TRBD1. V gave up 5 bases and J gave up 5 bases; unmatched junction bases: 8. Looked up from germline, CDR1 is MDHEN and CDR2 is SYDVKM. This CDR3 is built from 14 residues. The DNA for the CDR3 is TGTGCCAGCAGTCCGGGGACAGATACGGAGACCCAGTACTTC. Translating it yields CASSPGTDTETQYF.

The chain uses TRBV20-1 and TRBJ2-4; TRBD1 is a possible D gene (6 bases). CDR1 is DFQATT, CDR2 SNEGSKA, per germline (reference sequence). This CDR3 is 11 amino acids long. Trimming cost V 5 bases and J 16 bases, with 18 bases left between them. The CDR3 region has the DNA TGCAGTGCTCTTAGGACAGAGATTTCTTACTTC. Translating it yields CSALRTEISYF.

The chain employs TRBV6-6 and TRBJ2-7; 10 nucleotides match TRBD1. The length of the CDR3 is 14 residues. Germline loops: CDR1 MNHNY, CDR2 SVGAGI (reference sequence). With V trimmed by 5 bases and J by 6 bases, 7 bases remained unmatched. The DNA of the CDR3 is TGTGCCAGCAGTCCCGGGACAGGGGCCGCCGAGCAGTACTTC. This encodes CASSPGTGAAEQYF.

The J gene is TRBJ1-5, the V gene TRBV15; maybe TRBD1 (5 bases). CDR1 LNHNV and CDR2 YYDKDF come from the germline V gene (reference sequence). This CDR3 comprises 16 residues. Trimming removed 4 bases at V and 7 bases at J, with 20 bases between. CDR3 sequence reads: CATSNSSKGPGQPQHF. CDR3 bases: TGTGCCACCAGCAACTCCAGCAAGGGGCCCGGGCAGCCCCAGCATTTT.

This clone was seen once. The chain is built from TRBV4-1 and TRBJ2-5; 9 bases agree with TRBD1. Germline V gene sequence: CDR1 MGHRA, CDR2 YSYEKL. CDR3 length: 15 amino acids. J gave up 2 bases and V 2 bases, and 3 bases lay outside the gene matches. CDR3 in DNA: TGCGCCAGCAGCCAAATGGGACAGGGACAAGAGACCCAGTACTTC. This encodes CASSQMGQGQETQYF.

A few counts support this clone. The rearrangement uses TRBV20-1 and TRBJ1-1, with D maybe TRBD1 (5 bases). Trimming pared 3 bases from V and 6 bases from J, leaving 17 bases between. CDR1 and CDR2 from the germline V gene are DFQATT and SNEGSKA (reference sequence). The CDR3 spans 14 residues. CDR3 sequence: CSASGSGITAEAFF. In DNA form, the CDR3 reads TGCAGTGCTAGTGGGTCAGGGATAACGGCTGAAGCTTTCTTT.

CDR3 protein: CATSRDRAGSGQYF. DNA of the CDR3: TGTGCCACCAGCAGAGATCGCGCGGGAAGCGGGCAGTACTTC. The rearrangement uses TRBV15 and TRBJ2-7, with D possibly TRBD2 on 6 matching bases. The V gene lost 0 bases and the J gene lost 9 bases, with 15 bases spanning the gap. The CDR3 runs to 14 residues. Germline V gives CDR1 LNHNV, CDR2 YYDKDF (reference sequence). Full variable domain (missing parts from reference TRBV15 and TRBJ2-7): DAMVIQNPRYQVTQFGKPVTLSCSQTLNHNVMYWYQQKSSQAPKLLFHYYDKDFNNEADTPDNFQSRRPNTSFCFLDIRSPGLGDTAMYLCATSRDRAGSGQYFGPGTRLTVT.

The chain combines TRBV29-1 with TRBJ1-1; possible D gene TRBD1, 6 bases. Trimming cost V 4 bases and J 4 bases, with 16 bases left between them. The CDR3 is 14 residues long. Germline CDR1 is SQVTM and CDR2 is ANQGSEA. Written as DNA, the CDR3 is TGCAGCGTTGTTGAAAGGGGGAGAAGCACTGAAGCTTTCTTT. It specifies CSVVERGRSTEAFF.

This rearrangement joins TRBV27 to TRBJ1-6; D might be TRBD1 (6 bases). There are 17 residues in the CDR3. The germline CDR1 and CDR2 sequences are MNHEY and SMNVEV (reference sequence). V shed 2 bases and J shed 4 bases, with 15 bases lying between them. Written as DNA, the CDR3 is TGTGCCAGCAGTTTACCCCAGCGGGGGGCTTATAATTCACCCCTCCACTTT. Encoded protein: CASSLPQRGAYNSPLHF.

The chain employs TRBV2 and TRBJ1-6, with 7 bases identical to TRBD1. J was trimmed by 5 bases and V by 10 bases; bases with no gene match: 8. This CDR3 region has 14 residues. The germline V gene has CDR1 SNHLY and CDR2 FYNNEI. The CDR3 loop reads CATTGQDHNSPLHF. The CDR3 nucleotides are TGTGCCACCACTGGACAGGACCATAATTCACCCCTCCACTTT. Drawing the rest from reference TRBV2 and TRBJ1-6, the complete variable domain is EPEVTQTPSHQVTQMGQEVILRCVPISNHLYFYWYRQILGQKVEFLVSFYNNEISEKSEIFDDQFSVERPDGSNFTLKIRSTKLEDSAMYFCATTGQDHNSPLHFGNGTRLTVT.

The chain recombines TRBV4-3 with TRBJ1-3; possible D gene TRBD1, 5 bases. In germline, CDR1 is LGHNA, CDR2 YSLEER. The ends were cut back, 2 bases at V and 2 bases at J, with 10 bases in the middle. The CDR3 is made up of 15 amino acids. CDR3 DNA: TGCGCCAGCAGCCAACGAGACAGACCTGGAAACACCATATATTTT. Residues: CASSQRDRPGNTIYF.

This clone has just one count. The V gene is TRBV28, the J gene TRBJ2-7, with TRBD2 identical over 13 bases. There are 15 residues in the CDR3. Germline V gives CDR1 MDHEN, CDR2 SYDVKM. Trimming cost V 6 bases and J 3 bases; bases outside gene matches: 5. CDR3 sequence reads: CASSPGTSGIYEQYF. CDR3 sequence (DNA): TGTGCCAGCAGCCCAGGGACTAGCGGGATCTACGAGCAGTACTTC.

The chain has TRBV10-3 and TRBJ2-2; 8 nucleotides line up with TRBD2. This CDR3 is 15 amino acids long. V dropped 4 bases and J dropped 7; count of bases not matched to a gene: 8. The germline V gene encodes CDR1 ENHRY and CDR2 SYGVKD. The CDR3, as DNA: TGTGCCATCAGTGCAAGCGGGAGCGATATCGGGGAGCTGTTTTTT. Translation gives CAISASGSDIGELFF.

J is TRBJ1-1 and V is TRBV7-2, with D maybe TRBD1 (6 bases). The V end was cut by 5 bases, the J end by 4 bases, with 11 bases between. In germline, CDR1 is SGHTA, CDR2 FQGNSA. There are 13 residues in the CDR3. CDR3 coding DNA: TGTGCCAGCAGCCGAGGACAGTCCACTGAAGCTTTCTTT. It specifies CASSRGQSTEAFF.

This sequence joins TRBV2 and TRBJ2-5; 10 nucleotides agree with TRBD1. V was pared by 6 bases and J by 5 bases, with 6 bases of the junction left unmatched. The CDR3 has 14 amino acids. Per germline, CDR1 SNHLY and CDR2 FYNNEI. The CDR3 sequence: CASRMTGGMETQYF. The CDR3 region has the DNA TGTGCCAGCAGGATGACAGGGGGCATGGAGACCCAGTACTTC.

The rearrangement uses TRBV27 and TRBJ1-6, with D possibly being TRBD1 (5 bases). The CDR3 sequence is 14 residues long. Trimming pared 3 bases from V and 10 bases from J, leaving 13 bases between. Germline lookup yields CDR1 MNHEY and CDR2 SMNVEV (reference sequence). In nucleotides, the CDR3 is TGTGCCAGCAGTTTCGCGGGGGACGAGTCACCCCTCCACTTT. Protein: CASSFAGDESPLHF.

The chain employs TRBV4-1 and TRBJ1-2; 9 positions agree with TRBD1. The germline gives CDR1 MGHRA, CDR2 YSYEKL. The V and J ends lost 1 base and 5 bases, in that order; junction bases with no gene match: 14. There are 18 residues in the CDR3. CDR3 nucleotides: TGCGCCAGCAGCCAAGGCCCCGGGACAGGGTTTACGTATTATGGCTACACCTTC. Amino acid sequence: CASSQGPGTGFTYYGYTF.

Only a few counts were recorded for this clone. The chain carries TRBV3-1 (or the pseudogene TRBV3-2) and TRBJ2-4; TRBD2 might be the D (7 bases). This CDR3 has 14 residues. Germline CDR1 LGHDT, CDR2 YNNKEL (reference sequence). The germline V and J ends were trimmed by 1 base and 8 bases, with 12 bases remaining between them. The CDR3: CASSQGGGLDIQYF. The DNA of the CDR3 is TGTGCCAGCAGCCAAGGGGGGGGGCTGGACATTCAGTACTTC.

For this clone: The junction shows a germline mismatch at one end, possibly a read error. The CDR3 spells CASSQVHSRANVLTF. The CDR3, as DNA: TGCGCCAGCAGCCAAGTCCACTCTCGGGCCAACGTCCTGACTTTC. The V call is TRBV4-1, the J call TRBJ2-6, with D hard to call. The CDR3 has 15 amino acids. CDR1 is MGHRA, CDR2 YSYEKL, per germline.